These T cell receptor beta chains were read from a single sample in a study of T cell responses to AZD1222 COVID-19 vaccine. Clones were sequenced by immunoSEQ multiplex PCR, and TCRdb holds only the in-frame ones, with some missing. The sample yields fewer than 150,000 clones, roughly 93% seen once. The material was peripheral blood, obtained on day 0 of AZD1222 vaccination. Source of these receptors: an adult in good health. Each CDR3 is given with its conserved first and last residue. A D gene is named only where the DNA matches it firmly. Clone size is not always given. Where it is, it says once, few, many or a class for expanded clones.

>NA|TRBV21-1|once|TRBJ1-1
TGTGCCAGCAGCAAAGCAGGCACGATGAACACTGAAGCTTTCTTT
CASSKAGTMNTEAFF
>NA|TRBV15|once|TRBJ1-4
TGTGCCACGCAAACTCCATCCCAGGGTAATGAAAAACTGTTTTTT
CATQTPSQGNEKLFF
>NA|TRBV4-1|once|TRBJ1-5
TGCGCCAGCAGCCAAGGGGCGGCAGGGTCGGGTCAGCCCCAGCATTTT
CASSQGAAGSGQPQHF
>TRBD2|TRBV7-2|NA|TRBJ2-1
TGTGCCAGCTTAGGCGGGAGAAATGGGAATGAGCAGTTCTTC
CASLGGRNGNEQFF
>NA|TRBV30|NA|TRBJ2-1
TGTGCCTGGAGTGTCAGTTTAGGGGGACGGAATGAGCAGTTCTTC
CAWSVSLGGRNEQFF
>NA|TRBV3-1/TRBV3-2|NA|TRBJ2-5
TGTGCCAGCAGCCCAGCCCTAGCGTCTGAGACCCAGTACTTC
CASSPALASETQYF
>TRBD2|TRBV7-2|NA|TRBJ2-2
TGTGCCAGCAGCCAGACTAGCCTCGGGGAGCTGTTTTTT
CASSQTSLGELFF
>NA|TRBV4-3|NA|TRBJ2-7
TGCGCCAGCAGCCAAGATTGGTCCCCCTACGAGCAGTACTTC
CASSQDWSPYEQYF
>NA|TRBV28|NA|TRBJ2-1
TGTGCCAGCAGTTTACCTTCGGGAACCCCCTACAATGAGCAGTTCTTC
CASSLPSGTPYNEQFF
>TRBD2|TRBV28|NA|TRBJ2-4
TGTGCCAGCAGCACCGGGACTAGCGGGACCTTAGCCAAAAACATTCAGTACTTC
CASSTGTSGTLAKNIQYF
>TRBD2|TRBV11-3|NA|TRBJ2-1
TGTGCCAGCAGCTTAGCGGGAGGGGTCAATGAGCAGTTCTTC
CASSLAGGVNEQFF
>NA|TRBV21-1|NA|TRBJ1-5
TGTGCCAGCAGCAAAGAGTGGACAGGGGGCACCGGTAAACGACAGCCCCAGCATTTT
CASSKEWTGGTGKRQPQHF
>NA|TRBV24-1|NA|TRBJ2-3
TGTGCCACCAGTGATATAAACCCTGCAACCCAGATTACGCAGTATTTT
CATSDINPATQITQYF
>NA|TRBV19|NA|TRBJ1-5
TGTGCCAGTAGTATATCGCTCCCGGGGAATCAGCCCCAGCATTTT
CASSISLPGNQPQHF
>NA|TRBV2|NA|TRBJ2-7
TGTGCCAGCACTAGATCCCGCGAGCAGTACTTC
CASTRSREQYF
>NA|TRBV6-2/TRBV6-3|NA|TRBJ1-1
TGTGCCAGCAGTCGACCCACCTGGTTGCGCACTGAAGCTTTCTTT
CASSRPTWLRTEAFF
>TRBD1|TRBV6-2/TRBV6-3|NA|TRBJ2-1
TGTGCCAGCAGTTATCCCCCGGGACAGGGGGCGCGGAATGAGCAGTTCTTC
CASSYPPGQGARNEQFF
>NA|TRBV5-8|NA|TRBJ1-3
TGTGCCAGCAGCTTGGGGACAGCTTCTGGAAACACCATATATTTT
CASSLGTASGNTIYF
>TRBD2|TRBV7-3|NA|TRBJ2-3
TGTGCCAGCAGCCCTAGACCACTAGCGGGAGTCCCAGATACGCAGTATTTT
CASSPRPLAGVPDTQYF
>NA|TRBV5-8|NA|TRBJ1-5
TGTGCCAGCAGCGGGACACGCAATCAGCCCCAGCATTTT
CASSGTRNQPQHF
>NA|TRBV24-1|NA|TRBJ2-1
TGTGCCACCAGACGAGGGAGAGCGGACAATGAGCAGTTCTTC
CATRRGRADNEQFF
>NA|TRBV6-1|NA|TRBJ2-5
TGTGCCAGCAGTGAAGGGTGGGCGGGGGCAGTGGAGACCCAGTACTTC
CASSEGWAGAVETQYF
>TRBD1|TRBV24-1|NA|TRBJ2-2
TGTGCCACCAGCCTTCCGGGACAGGACCGTCCCGGGGAGCTGTTTTTT
CATSLPGQDRPGELFF
>NA|TRBV10-2|NA|TRBJ1-1
TGCGCCACCTTCGGGGAGGGAGCAGCTTTCTTT
CATFGEGAAFF
>TRBD2|TRBV18|NA|TRBJ2-1
TGTGCCAGCTCACTCGGGAGGGCTGGGTACAATGAGCAGTTCTTC
CASSLGRAGYNEQFF
>TRBD1|TRBV28|once|TRBJ1-2
TGTGCCAGCAGTCGGCCCGGGACAGCCTATGGCTACACCTTC
CASSRPGTAYGYTF
>NA|TRBV19|NA|TRBJ1-4
TGTGCCAGTAGTATGGGTGAAAAACTGTTTTTT
CASSMGEKLFF
>NA|TRBV28|NA|TRBJ1-4
TGTGCCAGCAGTGCACCGGGACAAGGAAATGAAAAACTGTTTTTT
CASSAPGQGNEKLFF
>TRBD1|TRBV19|NA|TRBJ2-1
TGTGCCAGTACCCCGATGGTGGGGACAGGAATCTACAATGAGCAGTTCTTC
CASTPMVGTGIYNEQFF
>NA|TRBV7-2|NA|TRBJ1-3
TGTGCCAGTGGCCTTAACTCTGGAAACACCATATATTTT
CASGLNSGNTIYF
>TRBD1|TRBV19|NA|TRBJ1-5
TGTGCCAGTAGCCCCGACAGGGGAGTTGGCAATCAGCCCCAGCATTTT
CASSPDRGVGNQPQHF
>NA|TRBV30|NA|TRBJ1-6
TGTGCCTGGAGTTCCGGCAGGACTTCACCCCTCCACTTT
CAWSSGRTSPLHF
>NA|TRBV30|NA|TRBJ1-5
TGTGCCTGGAGCTTGACCTTCAATCAGCCCCAGCATTTT
CAWSLTFNQPQHF
>TRBD2|TRBV6-5|NA|TRBJ2-2
TGTGCCAGCCGACTAGCGGGATCCGGGGAGCTGTTTTTT
CASRLAGSGELFF
>TRBD2|TRBV28|NA|TRBJ2-7
TGTGCCAGCAGTCTTTACGGGTATGGAGCGGGGATCTACGAGCAGTACTTC
CASSLYGYGAGIYEQYF
>NA|TRBV9|NA|TRBJ2-1
TGTGCCAGCAGCGCGAGACAGTTGGGCCGGAATGAGCAGTTCTTC
CASSARQLGRNEQFF
>NA|TRBV7-8|NA|TRBJ1-1
TGTGCCAGCAGCTTATGGCGGGACACTGAAGCTTTCTTT
CASSLWRDTEAFF
>NA|TRBV19|NA|TRBJ2-7
TGTGCCAGTAGTCCTTCCGCGGGACAGTCCTACGAGCAGTACTTC
CASSPSAGQSYEQYF
>NA|TRBV7-6|NA|TRBJ1-3
TGTGCCAGCAGCAAAAATCGACGAGGACAGATCTCTGGAAACACCATATATTTT
CASSKNRRGQISGNTIYF
>NA|TRBV5-5|once|TRBJ2-7
TGTGCCAGCAGCTTGAGGCCAGACCCACCTATACTCTCCTACGAGCAGTACTTC
CASSLRPDPPILSYEQYF
>NA|TRBV13|NA|TRBJ1-1
TGTGCCAGCAGCTTAGGATATGGGATGGTTGACACTGAAGCTTTCTTT
CASSLGYGMVDTEAFF
>NA|TRBV2|NA|TRBJ1-1
TGTGCCAGCAGTGAATACGAGAACACTGAAGCTTTCTTT
CASSEYENTEAFF
>NA|TRBV7-2|NA|TRBJ2-1
TGTGCCAGCAGCTCATCGGCCCGACAGGACAACAATGAGCAGTTCTTC
CASSSSARQDNNEQFF
>TRBD1|TRBV10-1|NA|TRBJ1-1
TGCGCCAGCAGTGGTAGGGCGGACAGGGAAACTGAAGCTTTCTTT
CASSGRADRETEAFF
>NA|TRBV6-6|NA|TRBJ1-6
TGTGCCAGCAGTTACGCCCCCTCTTCACCCCTCCACTTT
CASSYAPSSPLHF
>NA|TRBV28|NA|TRBJ2-7
TGTGCCACCTACGAGGTAGGGAGCTACGAGCAGTACTTC
CATYEVGSYEQYF
>NA|TRBV28|NA|TRBJ1-1
TGTGCCAGCAGTTTACAGGGTTGGCGGACTGAAGCTTTCTTT
CASSLQGWRTEAFF
>NA|TRBV7-2|NA|TRBJ2-7
TGTGCCAGCAGCTTATGGCTGGAGGGTCGGAACGAGCAGTACTTC
CASSLWLEGRNEQYF
>TRBD1|TRBV14|NA|TRBJ2-7
TGTGCCAGCAGCCAAGTTCAGGGGGCGCGGTCCGAGCAGTACTTC
CASSQVQGARSEQYF
>NA|TRBV19|NA|TRBJ1-2
TGTGCCAGTAGTATCGGGACCAACCGGTGGGGCTACACCTTC
CASSIGTNRWGYTF
>TRBD1|TRBV28|NA|TRBJ1-4
TGTGCCAGCAGAACCCCTGGGACAGCAACTAATGAAAAACTGTTTTTT
CASRTPGTATNEKLFF
>NA|TRBV7-8|NA|TRBJ1-1
TGTGCCAGCAGCTTAGCCATAACAAACACTGAAGCTTTCTTT
CASSLAITNTEAFF
>NA|TRBV28|NA|TRBJ1-3
TGTGCCAGGGGCTACAGGAGAACGAGAAACACCATATATTTT
CARGYRRTRNTIYF
>NA|TRBV11-2|NA|TRBJ2-3
TGTGCCAGCAGCTTAGGCCCCTCAGGAGCAGATACGCAGTATTTT
CASSLGPSGADTQYF
>NA|TRBV4-1|NA|TRBJ1-3
TGCGCCAGCAGCCTTGCGTGGGGGGCTGGAAACACCATATATTTT
CASSLAWGAGNTIYF
>TRBD1|TRBV15|NA|TRBJ1-3
TGTGCCACCAGCAGAACAGGGGCCTCTCTTCGAAACACCATATATTTT
CATSRTGASLRNTIYF
>NA|TRBV27|NA|TRBJ2-7
TGTGCCAGCAGTTTAACAGGCAGGGTCTCCTACGAGCAGTACTTC
CASSLTGRVSYEQYF
>TRBD2|TRBV9|NA|TRBJ2-1
TGTGCCAGCACGCTGGCGGGGGGGCCCTACAATGAGCAGTTCTTC
CASTLAGGPYNEQFF
>TRBD2|TRBV7-8|NA|TRBJ2-1
TGTGCCAGCAGTTTCCTAGCGGGTTACAATGAGCAGTTCTTC
CASSFLAGYNEQFF